The 21 T cell receptor beta chains listed next were all sequenced from one sample in a study of tumor-infiltrating lymphocytes in primary liver carcinoma (dated by TCRdb to about 2017). The sequencer was an Illumina HiSeq 2500. A constant-region primer and ProtoScript II reverse transcriptase were used to reverse-transcribe TCRbeta-specific cDNA from about 0.55 ug total RNA. Three nested multiplex PCR rounds, following a slightly modified ARM-PCR procedure, were used to build the TCRbeta libraries. Multiplex TRBV1-TRBV30 forward primers and a Cbeta reverse primer were used in the first two PCR rounds, each of which was run for 9 to 11 cycles. TCRdb applied fastp at Q25 and MiXCR to the public reads, then kept only in-frame beta chains. One record per CDR3 amino acid sequence lists the most common genes and DNA. Recorded for this sample are about 22,000 distinct CDR3 sequences; 70% to 90% of them occurred a single time. The ten largest clones represent 35% of the sample.

Total RNA and DNA were co-extracted without cell sorting from 20-30 mg of bulk tissue using the AllPrep DNA/RNA mini kit. The sample was liver tumor tissue from sampling region 2. The label giving this sample's cell subset or site can be read as: tumor region T2, inferior pole. The receptors were gathered from a woman aged 25 to 45 with primary liver carcinoma and hepatitis B virus infection.

The gene calls are TRBV5-8 and TRBJ2-1; TRBD1 agrees at 9 bases. Per germline, CDR1 SGHTS and CDR2 YDEGEE. The CDR3 runs 13 residues. J was trimmed by 7 bases and V by 7 bases; bases with no gene match: 6. The CDR3 loop is CASGLDRGNEQFF. In DNA, the CDR3 is TGTGCCAGCGGCCTGGACAGGGGTAATGAGCAGTTCTTC.

The V and J genes are TRBV29-1 and TRBJ2-1, with D possibly TRBD1 on 6 matching bases. Germline lookup yields CDR1 SQVTM and CDR2 ANQGSEA. This CDR3 contains 18 residues. Between the trimmed V and J ends, which lost 5 bases and 7 bases, there was a span of 30 bases. CDR3 sequence reads: CSVSRLAALGGCGNEQFF. CDR3 sequence (DNA): TGCAGCGTTTCAAGACTGGCCGCCCTAGGGGGATGTGGGAATGAGCAGTTCTTC.

The sample holds many counts of this clonotype. V and J are TRBV12-3 or TRBV12-4 and TRBJ1-6, with 7 bases aligning to TRBD1. V trimming: 4 bases; J trimming: 6 bases; junction bases outside the gene matches: 6. The CDR3 totals 15 residues. This CDR3 is CASSSTTGRNSPLHF. In DNA, the CDR3 is TGTGCCAGCAGTTCCACGACAGGGCGTAATTCACCCCTCCACTTT.

Worth noting for this clonotype: The CDR3 does not end in the conserved phenylalanine or tryptophan, so this is likely a read error. V is TRBV11-2 and J is TRBJ2-7; D not resolved. Germline V gene data show CDR1 as SGHAT and CDR2 as FQNNGV. V shed 5 bases and J shed 2 bases, with 13 bases lying between them. The CDR3 covers 14 residues. The CDR3 DNA reads TGTGCCAGCAGCATAACCGACGGAGCCTACGAGCAGTACATC. Translating it yields CASSITDGAYEQYI.

This clonotype was observed a few times. Germline is not matched at one junction end, which may reflect a read error. The genes are TRBV11-2 and TRBJ1-1; tentative D call: TRBD1 (5 bases). This CDR3 has 14 amino acids. The V gene's germline CDR1 is SGHAT and CDR2 FQNNGV. CDR3: CASRYTWGRAEAYF. The CDR3 nucleotides are TGTGCCAGCAGATATACATGGGGGAGGGCTGAAGCTTACTTC.

V gene TRBV6-6 combines with J gene TRBJ2-7; perhaps TRBD2 as D (6 bases). CDR3 length: 13 residues. Trimming shortened V by 6 bases and J by 10 bases, and 19 bases separated the two germline ends. Germline CDR1 is MNHNY and CDR2 is SVGAGI (reference sequence). The CDR3 DNA is TGTGCCAGCAGGCCCGGAGGGACCAGCGAACAGTACTTC. This gives the protein CASRPGGTSEQYF.

This chain links TRBV14 with TRBJ1-3; D might be TRBD1 (5 bases). The CDR3 covers 15 residues. CDR1 is SGHDN and CDR2 is FVKESK in the germline V gene. V was cut by 6 bases and J by 4 bases, with 16 bases left in between. CDR3 DNA sequence: TGTGCCAGCAGTGGGGTTGGGGCCTCCGGAAACACCATATATTTT. Translating it yields CASSGVGASGNTIYF.

The rearrangement links TRBV11-2 to TRBJ2-5; TRBD1 might be the D (5 bases). The CDR3 loop spans 15 amino acids. From germline, CDR1 is SGHAT and CDR2 FQNNGV. Between the trimmed V and J ends, which lost 5 bases and 14 bases, there was a span of 27 bases. The CDR3 nucleotides read TGTGCCAGCAGCCTTTTGACGACAGCCGCTGAGACCTATTACTTC. Translating it yields CASSLLTTAAETYYF.

Notes on this clonotype: At one end, the junction sequence differs from germline, possibly due to a read error. This chain joins TRBV11-2 and TRBJ2-2, with 8 positions matching TRBD2. This CDR3 has 18 amino acids. The V gene's germline CDR1 is SGHAT and CDR2 FQNNGV. The CDR3 DNA reads TGTGCCAGCAGCTCACACCGAGCGGGAGTCCCGAACACCGGGGAGCCGTTTTTT. This gives the protein CASSSHRAGVPNTGEPFF.

For this clonotype: A junction end diverges from the germline sequence, so it may reflect a read error. J is TRBJ2-1 and V is TRBV10-3; D is possibly TRBD2 (5 bases). This CDR3 has 14 amino acids. CDR1 and CDR2 (germline): ENHRY, SYGVKD. Here the CDR3 reads CDISPTAIRDEQSF. CDR3 nucleotides: TGTGACATCAGTCCCACGGCGATCCGGGATGAGCAGTCCTTC.

In regard to this clonotype: A junction boundary mismatches the germline segment, possibly from a read error. The genes are TRBV7-9 and TRBJ1-1; D remains unclear. Germline V gives CDR1 SEHNR, CDR2 FQNEAQ (reference sequence). The CDR3 has 11 amino acids. DNA for the CDR3: TGTGTCAGCAGCTTAGTGACTGAAGCTTTTTTT. Amino acid sequence: CVSSLVTEAFF.

As for this clonotype: A junction end diverges from the germline sequence, so it may reflect a read error. The V call is TRBV11-1, the J call TRBJ2-4, with 8 bases identical to TRBD1. The CDR3 extends over 15 amino acids. Germline V lookup: CDR1 SGHAT, CDR2 FQDESV (reference sequence). CDR3 sequence: CASSLAGTGCGILHF. The CDR3 nucleotides read TGTGCCAGCAGCTTAGCCGGGACAGGTTGTGGCATTCTGCACTTC.

V is TRBV4-1 and J is TRBJ2-6; D remains unclear. Looked up from germline, CDR1 is MGHRA and CDR2 is YSYEKL. Trimming shortened V by 1 base and J by 3 bases, and 13 bases separated the two germline ends. The CDR3 has 17 amino acids. The CDR3 reads CASSQGPGAIGANVLTF. The DNA for the CDR3 is TGCGCCAGCAGCCAAGGTCCAGGAGCCATTGGGGCCAACGTCCTGACTTTC.

Of note for this clonotype: As the CDR3 is not closed by the conserved phenylalanine or tryptophan, this likely results from a read error. The CDR3 DNA follows: TGTGCCAGCAGTCCGCGAACAGGGCTCACCGGGGAGCTGTTTCTT. It specifies CASSPRTGLTGELFL. The chain is built from TRBV6-5 and TRBJ2-2, with a tentative D call TRBD1 (6 bases). The V end lost 5 bases, the J end lost 4 bases, and 14 bases lay between the germline ends. The CDR3 totals 15 residues. The germline CDR1 and CDR2 sequences are MNHEY and SVGAGI.

This rearrangement joins TRBV11-2 to TRBJ1-2; TRBD1 might be the D (6 bases). Trimming shortened V by 9 bases and J by 8 bases, and 19 bases separated the two germline ends. The CDR3 is made up of 13 amino acids. From germline, CDR1 is SGHAT and CDR2 FQNNGV. The CDR3 coding sequence is TGTGCCAGGACCCAAGGGGGGGGTGGAGGCTACACCTTC. Protein: CARTQGGGGGYTF.

In the case of this clonotype: One end of the junction does not line up with germline, which may come from a read error. The chain has TRBV4-3 and TRBJ2-1; 9 bases align to TRBD2. The CDR3 loop spans 16 amino acids. CDR1 and CDR2 (germline): LGHNA, YSLEER. The DNA for the CDR3 is TGTGCTAGCAGCCAAAACGTAGCGGGAGCCGGAGATGAGCAGTTCTTC. This translates into CASSQNVAGAGDEQFF.

Turning to this clonotype: A much larger clone differs by one base, so this may be a read error. This chain links TRBV28 with TRBJ2-3, with D tentatively TRBD1 (6 bases). Trimming took off 6 bases at V and 7 bases at J, with 23 bases between the two ends. CDR1 and CDR2 (germline): MDHEN, SYDVKM. The CDR3 is 16 amino acids. CDR3 loop: CASRTGAWGPTHTQYF. The CDR3 nucleotides are TGTGCCAGCAGAACCGGGGCGTGGGGGCCGACACATACGCAGTATTTT.

A remark on this clonotype: A junction boundary mismatches the germline segment, possibly from a read error. This chain uses TRBV5-6 with TRBJ2-7, with D perhaps matching TRBD1 (5 bases). The CDR3 loop spans 13 amino acids. CDR1 and CDR2 (germline): SGHDT, YYEEEE. The DNA of the CDR3 is TGTGCTAGCAGCTTACGGACATGGTTATCGCAGTACTTC. Protein: CASSLRTWLSQYF. The full variable domain, completed using reference TRBV5-6 and TRBJ2-7, is DAGVTQSPTHLIKTRGQQVTLRCSPKSGHDTVSWYQQALGQGPQFIFQYYEEEERQRGNFPDRFSGHQFPNYSSELNVNALLLGDSALYLCASSLRTWLSQYFGPGTRLTVT.

This CDR3 reads CASSERFLALRPNQGYTF. CDR3 DNA: TGTGCCAGCAGTGAACGGTTCCTGGCCCTTAGACCTAACCAAGGCTACACCTTC. The chain joins TRBV6-1 to TRBJ1-2, with D unresolved. Germline V gene sequence: CDR1 MNHNS, CDR2 SASEGT. V gave up 2 bases and J gave up 8 bases, with 27 bases separating them. The CDR3 contains 18 residues.

Comments on this clonotype: This likely comes from a read error, as the CDR3 has no conserved phenylalanine or tryptophan at its end. The chain joins TRBV5-4 to TRBJ2-3; TRBD1 is a possible D gene (5 bases). Trimming took 4 bases from V and 2 from J, leaving 20 bases between them. Germline CDR1 reads SGHNT; CDR2 reads YYREEE (reference sequence). This CDR3 spans 17 amino acids. The CDR3 region is CASSVDGHPSPTDTQYL. CDR3 sequence (DNA): TGTGCCAGCAGCGTAGACGGACACCCTTCGCCCACAGATACGCAGTATTTA.

This clonotype was detected many times. The chain couples TRBV10-3 to TRBJ1-3; D ambiguous. The V gene lost 4 bases and the J gene lost 0 bases, with 7 bases spanning the gap. Germline V gene data show CDR1 as ENHRY and CDR2 as SYGVKD. The CDR3 runs to 14 residues. Here the CDR3 reads CAISGKSSGNTIYF. CDR3 nucleotide sequence: TGTGCCATCAGTGGGAAGAGCTCTGGAAACACCATATATTTT.